This T cell receptor beta chain appears in the sequencing data of a study of blood T cells in healthy people across ages. Study-wide results and limits: There were more naive CD4+ cells and higher diversity in long-lived donors than in aged donors.

Healthy Caucasians from Russia aged about 6 to 90 served as donors. With 4 bases clipped from V and 5 bases from J, the junction kept 13 bases outside the gene matches. The CDR3 is 17 amino acids. This clonotype was seen a handful of times. What it binds is unknown. A sample-barcoded 5' primer and a J-beta primer mix were used in a second PCR of roughly 7 to 12 cycles. TCRdb used MiXCR to reprocess the 5' RACE reads, holding one entry per CDR3 protein. The sample carries 550,000 to 750,000 distinct CDR3 sequences, 20% to 25% recorded once. This receptor was taken from an older man in good health. The sample consisted of blood. V is TRBV12-3 or TRBV12-4 and J is TRBJ2-2, with 7 positions matching TRBD2. The CDR3: CASSSNLGGPVTGELFF. The CDR3 nucleotides are TGTGCCAGCAGTTCCAATTTGGGAGGGCCGGTGACCGGGGAGCTGTTTTTT.